This T cell receptor (beta chain) came from a study of T cell responses to AZD1222 COVID-19 vaccine. Study background: Second doses that came at about 4 or about 12 weeks were put together.

The table came from immunoSEQ multiplex PCR; TCRdb's copy has only in-frame clones and leaves some out. Of roughly 71,000 clones in the sample, about 85% are singletons; the top ten hold roughly 20%. CDR1 and CDR2 (germline): MNHNY, SVGAGI (reference sequence). This CDR3 has 13 amino acids. The V gene lost 8 bases and the J gene lost 3 bases, with 11 bases spanning the gap. Only one count was recorded for this clone. Antigen: not known. The study, taken as a whole, reports: Only a handful of AZD1222 recipients tested seropositive at baseline. A mostly white British donor set with more females was recruited, and clonal diversity was possibly underestimated.

The receptor's source is an adult in good health. Specimen: peripheral blood, collected on day 0 of AZD1222 vaccination. This rearrangement joins TRBV6-6 to TRBJ1-5; tentatively, D is TRBD1 (6 bases). CDR3 in amino acids: CASLGQHNQPQHF. CDR3 nucleotides: TGTGCCAGCCTTGGACAGCACAATCAGCCCCAGCATTTT.